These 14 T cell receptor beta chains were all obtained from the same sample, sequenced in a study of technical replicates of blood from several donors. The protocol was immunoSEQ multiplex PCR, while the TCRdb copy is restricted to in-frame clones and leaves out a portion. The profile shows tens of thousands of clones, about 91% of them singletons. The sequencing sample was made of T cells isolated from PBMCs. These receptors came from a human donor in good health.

CDR3 bases: TGTGCCAGCAGTTACAGCGGGAGCGGGAATGAGCAGTTCTTC. Its protein product is CASSYSGSGNEQFF. The rearrangement uses TRBV6-5 and TRBJ2-1; 8 positions match TRBD2. The CDR3 length is 14 residues. Unmatched junction bases numbered 4, after V lost 2 bases and J lost 7 bases. Germline CDR1 and CDR2: MNHEY and SVGAGI.

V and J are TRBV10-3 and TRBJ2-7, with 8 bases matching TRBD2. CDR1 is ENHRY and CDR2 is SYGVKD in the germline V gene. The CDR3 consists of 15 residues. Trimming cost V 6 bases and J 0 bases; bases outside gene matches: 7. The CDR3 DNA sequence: TGTGCCATCAGACCGGGACTAGTTATCTCCTACGAGCAGTACTTC. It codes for CAIRPGLVISYEQYF.

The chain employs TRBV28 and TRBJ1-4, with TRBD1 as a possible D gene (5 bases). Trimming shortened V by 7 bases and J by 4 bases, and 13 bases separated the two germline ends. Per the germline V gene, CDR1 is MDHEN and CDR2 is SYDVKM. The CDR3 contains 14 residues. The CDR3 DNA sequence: TGTGCCAGCAAGCCGACAGTTCTTAATGAAAAACTGTTTTTT. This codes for CASKPTVLNEKLFF.

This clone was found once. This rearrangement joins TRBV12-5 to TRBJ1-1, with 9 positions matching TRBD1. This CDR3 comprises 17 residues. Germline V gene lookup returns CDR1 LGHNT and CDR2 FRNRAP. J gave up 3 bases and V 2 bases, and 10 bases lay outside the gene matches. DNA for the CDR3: TGTGCTAGTGGTTTGCCGCCCGGGACAGGGAGGGACACTGAAGCTTTCTTT. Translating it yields CASGLPPGTGRDTEAFF.

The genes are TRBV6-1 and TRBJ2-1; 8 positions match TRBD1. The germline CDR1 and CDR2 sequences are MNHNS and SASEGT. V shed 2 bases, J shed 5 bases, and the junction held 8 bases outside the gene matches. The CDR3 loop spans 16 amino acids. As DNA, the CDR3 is TGTGCCAGCAGTGAATTAGGGGCAGGGGGCAACAATGAGCAGTTCTTC. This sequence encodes CASSELGAGGNNEQFF.

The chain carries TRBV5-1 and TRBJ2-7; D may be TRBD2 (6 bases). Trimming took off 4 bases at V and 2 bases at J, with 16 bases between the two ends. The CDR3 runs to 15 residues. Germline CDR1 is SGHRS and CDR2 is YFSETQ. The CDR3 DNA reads TGCGCCAGCAGCAGCACGGGAGTAGGGGCCTACGAGCAGTACTTC. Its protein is CASSSTGVGAYEQYF.

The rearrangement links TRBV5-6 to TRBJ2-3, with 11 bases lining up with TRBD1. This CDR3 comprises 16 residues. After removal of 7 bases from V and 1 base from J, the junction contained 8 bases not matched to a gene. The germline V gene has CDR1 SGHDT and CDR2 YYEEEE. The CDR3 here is CASYEDRGHRTDTQYF. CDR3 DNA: TGTGCCAGCTATGAGGACAGGGGGCATCGCACAGATACGCAGTATTTT.

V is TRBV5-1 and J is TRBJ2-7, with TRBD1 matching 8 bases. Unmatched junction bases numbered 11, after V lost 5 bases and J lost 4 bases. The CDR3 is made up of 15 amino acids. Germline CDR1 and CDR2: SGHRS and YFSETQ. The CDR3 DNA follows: TGCGCCAGCAGGATGGGACAGGTGGTTTCGTACGAGCAGTACTTC. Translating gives CASRMGQVVSYEQYF.

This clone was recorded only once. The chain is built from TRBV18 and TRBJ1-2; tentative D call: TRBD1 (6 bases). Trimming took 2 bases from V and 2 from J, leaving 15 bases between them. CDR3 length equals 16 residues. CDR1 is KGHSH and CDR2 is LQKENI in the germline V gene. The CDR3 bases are TGTGCCAGCTCACCAGGACAGCCAGGAACCAACTATGGCTACACCTTC. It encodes CASSPGQPGTNYGYTF.

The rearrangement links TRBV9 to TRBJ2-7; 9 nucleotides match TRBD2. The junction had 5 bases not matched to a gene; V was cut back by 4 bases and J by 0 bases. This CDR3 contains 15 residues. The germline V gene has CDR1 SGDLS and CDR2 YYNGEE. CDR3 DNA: TGTGCCAGCAGCTCATCGACTAGCGGCTCCTACGAGCAGTACTTC. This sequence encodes CASSSSTSGSYEQYF.

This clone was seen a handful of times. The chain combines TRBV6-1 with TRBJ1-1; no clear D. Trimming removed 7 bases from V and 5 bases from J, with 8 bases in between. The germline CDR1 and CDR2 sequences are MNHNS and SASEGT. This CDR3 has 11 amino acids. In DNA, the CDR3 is TGTGCCAGCAACATCTGGACTGAAGCTTTCTTT. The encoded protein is CASNIWTEAFF.

CDR3 sequence: CASSLRGTGSYEQYF. Here the CDR3 DNA reads TGTGCCAGCAGTTTACGCGGGACAGGGTCATACGAGCAGTACTTC. The chain links TRBV27 to TRBJ2-7, with 9 bases matching TRBD1. V dropped 2 bases and J dropped 4; count of bases not matched to a gene: 6. The CDR3 is made up of 15 amino acids. Germline V gene data show CDR1 as MNHEY and CDR2 as SMNVEV (reference sequence).

The CDR3 region is CASSVGTGGIYEQYF. DNA for the CDR3: TGTGCCAGCAGTGTCGGGACAGGGGGCATCTACGAGCAGTACTTC. This sequence joins TRBV6-6 and TRBJ2-7, with 12 bases identical to TRBD1. Germline V gene data show CDR1 as MNHNY and CDR2 as SVGAGI (reference sequence). With V trimmed by 5 bases and J by 3 bases, 5 bases remained unmatched. The CDR3 totals 15 residues.

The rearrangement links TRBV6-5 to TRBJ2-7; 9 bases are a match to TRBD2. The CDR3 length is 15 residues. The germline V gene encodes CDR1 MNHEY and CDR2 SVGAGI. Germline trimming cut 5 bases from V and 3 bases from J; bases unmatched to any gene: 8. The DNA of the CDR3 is TGTGCCAGCAGTCGCCAGACTAGCGGAAACTACGAGCAGTACTTC. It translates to CASSRQTSGNYEQYF.